Listed below are T cell receptor beta chains from one sample, sequenced in a study of blood T cell repertoires in COVID-19. This table comes from immunoSEQ multiplex PCR, and its TCRdb copy is limited to in-frame clones, with some not included. The table lists about 190,000 clones, around 80% of them singletons, with 7.8% in the top ten. The specimen sequenced was peripheral blood. The receptors here all came from a woman between 55 and 75 years old with COVID-19, enrolled during active disease. Both conserved end residues are part of each CDR3. The order of the fields is V gene, D gene, CDR3 protein. The D gene is left open where the match is weak.

v_call: TRBV28
d_call: TRBD1
cdr3_aa: CASSFRDRGGYTF

v_call: TRBV5-6
d_call: TRBD1
cdr3_aa: CASSLVTGKAFF

v_call: TRBV20-1
d_call: TRBD2
cdr3_aa: CSASRLAGAETQYF

v_call: TRBV5-1
d_call: NA
cdr3_aa: CASSLSRNTEAFF

v_call: TRBV20-1
d_call: TRBD1
cdr3_aa: CSASWGQGSYSNQPQHF

v_call: TRBV27
d_call: NA
cdr3_aa: CASSTGTKPFYGYTF

v_call: TRBV4-2
d_call: TRBD2
cdr3_aa: CASTQTSGSYEQYF

v_call: TRBV7-2
d_call: NA
cdr3_aa: CASSFPTGWSGNTIYF

v_call: TRBV5-1
d_call: TRBD2
cdr3_aa: CASSPRHYGGANNEQFF

v_call: TRBV7-2
d_call: TRBD1
cdr3_aa: CASSLAPGTGLIF

v_call: TRBV5-3
d_call: TRBD2
cdr3_aa: CARSLTSGRPSGANVLTF

v_call: TRBV3-1/TRBV3-2
d_call: TRBD2
cdr3_aa: CASSQDKLAGGRGVETQYF

v_call: TRBV13
d_call: NA
cdr3_aa: CASSSRGTLGGGAFF

v_call: TRBV6-5
d_call: NA
cdr3_aa: CASSWRDGYNSPLHF

v_call: TRBV9
d_call: TRBD2
cdr3_aa: CASSLGLAGAETQYF

v_call: TRBV10-3
d_call: NA
cdr3_aa: CAISESRSTEAFF

v_call: TRBV7-8
d_call: NA
cdr3_aa: CASSLAMGNRGYTF

v_call: TRBV30
d_call: NA
cdr3_aa: CAWSGGGGYGYTF

v_call: TRBV3-1/TRBV3-2
d_call: NA
cdr3_aa: CASRSGFANTGELFF

v_call: TRBV7-9
d_call: TRBD1
cdr3_aa: CASSLLTGASSYEQYF

v_call: TRBV12-5
d_call: NA
cdr3_aa: CASGLNLQVNTEAFF

v_call: TRBV5-1
d_call: NA
cdr3_aa: CASSWGRQTNSPLHF

v_call: TRBV18
d_call: NA
cdr3_aa: CASSPGSGSGPLRQPQHF

v_call: TRBV3-1/TRBV3-2
d_call: TRBD2
cdr3_aa: CASSPGLAGGPSETQYF

v_call: TRBV5-1
d_call: NA
cdr3_aa: CASSPSFASYEQYF

v_call: TRBV7-6
d_call: NA
cdr3_aa: CASSLEHREGEKLFF

v_call: TRBV3-1/TRBV3-2
d_call: NA
cdr3_aa: CASSPGLIYGYTF

v_call: TRBV3-1/TRBV3-2
d_call: TRBD2
cdr3_aa: CASSPRGGQFNEQFF

v_call: TRBV21-1
d_call: NA
cdr3_aa: CASTLLSYEQYF

v_call: TRBV6-2/TRBV6-3
d_call: TRBD1
cdr3_aa: CASSYAGGIDNSPLHF